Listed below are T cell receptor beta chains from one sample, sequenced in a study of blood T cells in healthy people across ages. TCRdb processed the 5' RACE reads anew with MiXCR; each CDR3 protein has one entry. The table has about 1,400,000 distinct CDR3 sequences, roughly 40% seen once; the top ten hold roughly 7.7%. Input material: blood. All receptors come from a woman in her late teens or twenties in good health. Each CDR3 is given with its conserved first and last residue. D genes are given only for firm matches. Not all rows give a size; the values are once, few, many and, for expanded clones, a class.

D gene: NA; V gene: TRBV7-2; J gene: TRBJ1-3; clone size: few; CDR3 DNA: TGTGCCAGCAGCTTAGACCCAGGGACTGGAAACACCATATATTTT; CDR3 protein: CASSLDPGTGNTIYF
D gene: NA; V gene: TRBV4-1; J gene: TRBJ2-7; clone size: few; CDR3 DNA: TGCGCCAGCAGCCAAGGTGGGTCAGGAACCTACGAGCAGTACTTC; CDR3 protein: CASSQGGSGTYEQYF
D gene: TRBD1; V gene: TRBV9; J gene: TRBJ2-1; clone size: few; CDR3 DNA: TGTGCCAGCAGCGTAGTGGACAGGATCTACAATGAGCAGTTCTTC; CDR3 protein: CASSVVDRIYNEQFF
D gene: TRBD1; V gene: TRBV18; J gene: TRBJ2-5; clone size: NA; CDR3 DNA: TGTGCCAGCTCAGGGCCGGGACAGGGGGAGTGGACCCAGTACTTC; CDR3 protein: CASSGPGQGEWTQYF
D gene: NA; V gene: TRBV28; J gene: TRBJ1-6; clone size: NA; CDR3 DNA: TGTGTCAGCACTATGGGGGAAATTTCACCCCTCCACTTT; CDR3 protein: CVSTMGEISPLHF
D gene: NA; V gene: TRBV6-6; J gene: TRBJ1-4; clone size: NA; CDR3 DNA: TGTGCCAGCAGTTACATGGGGGGGGGAGGTAATGAAAAACTGTTTTTT; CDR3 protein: CASSYMGGGGNEKLFF
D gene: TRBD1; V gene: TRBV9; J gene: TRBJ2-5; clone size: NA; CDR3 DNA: TGTGCCAGCAGCGTAGGGGACAGGGACCCAGAGACCCAGTACTTC; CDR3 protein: CASSVGDRDPETQYF
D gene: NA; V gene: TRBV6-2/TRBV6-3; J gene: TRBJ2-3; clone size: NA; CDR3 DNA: TGTGCCACCCACGGGGCGCAGGCTAGCACAGATACGCAGTATTTT; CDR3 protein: CATHGAQASTDTQYF
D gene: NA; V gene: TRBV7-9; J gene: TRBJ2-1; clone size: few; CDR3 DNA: TGTGCCAGCAGCTTAAGGGCAAGAGGGACAACCGGACGGTACAATGAGCAGTTCTTC; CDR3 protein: CASSLRARGTTGRYNEQFF
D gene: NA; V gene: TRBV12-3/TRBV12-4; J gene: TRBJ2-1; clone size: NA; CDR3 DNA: TGTGCCAGCAGTTTTTCTCCCGGGGAGCAGTTCTTC; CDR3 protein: CASSFSPGEQFF
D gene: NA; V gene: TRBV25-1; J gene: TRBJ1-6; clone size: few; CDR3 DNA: TGTGCCAGCAGCCAGCGGACGGCGAATTCACCCCTCCACTTT; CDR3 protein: CASSQRTANSPLHF
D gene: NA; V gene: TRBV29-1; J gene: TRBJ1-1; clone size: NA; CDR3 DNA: TGCAGCGCTGGGTTGATGAACACTGAAGCTTTCTTT; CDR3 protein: CSAGLMNTEAFF
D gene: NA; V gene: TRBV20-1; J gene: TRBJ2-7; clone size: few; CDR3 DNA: TGCAGTGCTAGAATCTCGGGCTCCTACGAGCAGTACTTC; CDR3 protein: CSARISGSYEQYF
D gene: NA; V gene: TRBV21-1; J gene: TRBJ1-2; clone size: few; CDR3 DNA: TGTGCCAGCAGCTCCCGGGACGCAACTGGGGGTGGCTACACCTTC; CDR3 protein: CASSSRDATGGGYTF
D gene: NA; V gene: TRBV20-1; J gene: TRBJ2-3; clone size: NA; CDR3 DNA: TGCAGTCCGTTGGGCGGCACAGATACGCAGTATTTT; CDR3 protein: CSPLGGTDTQYF
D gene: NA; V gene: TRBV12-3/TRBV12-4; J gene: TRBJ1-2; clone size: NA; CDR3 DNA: TGTGCCAGCAGCGTTGACAGGTTCTATGGCTACACCTTC; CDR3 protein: CASSVDRFYGYTF
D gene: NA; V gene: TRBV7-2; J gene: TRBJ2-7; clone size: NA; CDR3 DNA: TGTGCCAGCAGCGTAATGAGCCCCTACGAGCAGTACTTC; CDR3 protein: CASSVMSPYEQYF
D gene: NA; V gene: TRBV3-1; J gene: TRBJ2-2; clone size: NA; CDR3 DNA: TGTGCCAGCAGCCAAGAGGCCGGGGGGCTTTTCACCGGGGAGCTGTTTTTT; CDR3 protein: CASSQEAGGLFTGELFF
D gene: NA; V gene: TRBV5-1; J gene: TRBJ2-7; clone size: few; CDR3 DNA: TGCGCCAGCAGCTCCGGACAGCCGCCCTACGAGCAGTACTTC; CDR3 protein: CASSSGQPPYEQYF
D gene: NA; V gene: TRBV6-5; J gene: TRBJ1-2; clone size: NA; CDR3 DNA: TGTGCCAGCAGCCTCTGGGGGGGTGGAGGCTATGGCTACACCTTC; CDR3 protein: CASSLWGGGGYGYTF
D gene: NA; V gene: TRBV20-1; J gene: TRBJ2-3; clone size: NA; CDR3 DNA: TGCAGTGCTAGAATATTAGCGGTAGTCACAGATACGCAGTATTTT; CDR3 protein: CSARILAVVTDTQYF
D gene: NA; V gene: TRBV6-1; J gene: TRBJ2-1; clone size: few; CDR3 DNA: TGTGCCAGCAGTACACCGCAGGGGGGCCAACTTTCCTACAATGAGCAGTTCTTC; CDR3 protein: CASSTPQGGQLSYNEQFF